The next 20 T cell receptor beta chains were all read from a single sample in a study of OX40 agonist ivuxolimab in advanced cancers. The protocol was immunoSEQ multiplex PCR, while the TCRdb copy is restricted to in-frame clones and leaves out a portion. This repertoire shows 70,000 or so clones, 85% to 90% found once; its top ten account for under 3%. The sample here was CD4+ or CD8+ T cells sorted from blood, taken in a trial of the OX40 agonist ivuxolimab. These receptors were obtained from an adult with an advanced solid tumor such as melanoma, head and neck, liver or kidney cancer.

The V call is TRBV28, the J call TRBJ1-1; D not certain. CDR1 is MDHEN, CDR2 SYDVKM, per germline. Trimming pared 3 bases from V and 0 bases from J, leaving 8 bases between. The CDR3 length is 14 residues. For the CDR3, the DNA is TGTGCCAGCAGTTTGAGTGGGATGAACACTGAAGCTTTCTTT. This codes for CASSLSGMNTEAFF.

The CDR3: CASSIGRETQYF. The CDR3 coding sequence is TGTGCCAGTAGTATTGGGCGGGAGACCCAGTACTTC. The V and J genes are TRBV19 and TRBJ2-5; D is unresolved. V was shortened by 3 bases and J by 5 bases, with 7 bases between the two germline ends. The CDR3 covers 12 residues. The germline CDR1 and CDR2 sequences are LNHDA and SQIVND (reference sequence).

V and J are TRBV2 and TRBJ2-3; 8 nucleotides agree with TRBD2. The V segment lost 8 bases and the J segment 5 bases; nucleotides outside the gene matches: 12. This CDR3 region has 15 residues. The germline V gene encodes CDR1 SNHLY and CDR2 FYNNEI. The CDR3 DNA reads TGTGCCAGCGTCGCGAGCGGGAGTATCAGAGATACGCAGTATTTT. This sequence encodes CASVASGSIRDTQYF. Full variable domain (outside the CDR3, taken from reference TRBV2 and TRBJ2-3): EPEVTQTPSHQVTQMGQEVILRCVPISNHLYFYWYRQILGQKVEFLVSFYNNEISEKSEIFDDQFSVERPDGSNFTLKIRSTKLEDSAMYFCASVASGSIRDTQYFGPGTRLTVL.

The chain employs TRBV29-1 and TRBJ2-4, with D possibly matching TRBD2 (6 bases). From germline, CDR1 is SQVTM and CDR2 ANQGSEA. Trimming pared 5 bases from V and 2 bases from J, leaving 13 bases between. This CDR3 comprises 14 residues. CDR3 nucleotides: TGCAGCGTTTTGACTAGTCCCTCCAAAAACATTCAGTACTTC. It translates to CSVLTSPSKNIQYF.

V gene TRBV19 combines with J gene TRBJ2-1; the match to TRBD1 covers 8 bases. CDR1 and CDR2 from the germline V gene are LNHDA and SQIVND (reference sequence). CDR3 length equals 15 residues. Trimming took 5 bases from V and 4 from J; bases not matched to a gene: 7. CDR3 amino acids: CASSFGQGNYNEQFF. DNA for the CDR3: TGTGCCAGTAGTTTCGGACAGGGAAATTACAATGAGCAGTTCTTC.

The CDR3 sequence: CASSSLGDSGYTF. CDR3 sequence (DNA): TGTGCCAGCAGCTCCCTGGGGGACTCTGGCTACACCTTC. The chain has TRBV7-9 and TRBJ1-2; D might be TRBD1 (5 bases). The CDR3 spans 13 residues. Trimming pared 4 bases from V and 7 bases from J, leaving 13 bases between. CDR1 SEHNR and CDR2 FQNEAQ come from the germline V gene (reference sequence).

This clone was seen only once. The rearrangement joins TRBV7-2 to TRBJ1-3, with D hard to call. Germline V gives CDR1 SGHTA, CDR2 FQGNSA. Trimming took off 8 bases at V and 0 bases at J, with 14 bases between the two ends. The length of the CDR3 is 15 residues. CDR3 in amino acids: CASGQWTASGNTIYF. DNA of the CDR3: TGTGCCAGCGGCCAATGGACGGCCTCTGGAAACACCATATATTTT.

The V call is TRBV10-3, the J call TRBJ1-1; D uncertain. The germline V gene encodes CDR1 ENHRY and CDR2 SYGVKD. The CDR3 is made up of 13 amino acids. V was trimmed by 5 bases and J by 1 base, leaving 8 bases between them. CDR3 bases: TGTGCCATCAGTACTCCAGAGAACACTGAAGCTTTCTTT. It codes for CAISTPENTEAFF.

The rearrangement joins TRBV10-3 to TRBJ2-2; no reliable D call. The germline CDR1 and CDR2 sequences are ENHRY and SYGVKD. V was clipped by 3 bases and J by 0 bases, with 5 bases between them. The CDR3 extends over 14 amino acids. The CDR3 sequence is CAISDGPNTGELFF. For the CDR3, the DNA is TGTGCCATCAGTGACGGGCCGAACACCGGGGAGCTGTTTTTT.

This clone came up once. The V and J genes are TRBV19 and TRBJ2-7, with D possibly TRBD2 on 6 matching bases. With 5 bases removed from V and 3 bases from J, the gap between germline ends came to 11 bases. Germline V gene data show CDR1 as LNHDA and CDR2 as SQIVND (reference sequence). The CDR3 has 13 residues. The CDR3 DNA sequence: TGTGCCAGTAGTGCGGGACTTTACTACGAGCAGTACTTC. Translation gives CASSAGLYYEQYF.

This clone was observed once. The chain recombines TRBV5-1 with TRBJ1-1; D not resolved. This CDR3 region has 15 residues. Germline values: CDR1 SGHRS, CDR2 YFSETQ. Trimming shortened V by 0 bases and J by 0 bases, and 9 bases separated the two germline ends. Written as DNA, the CDR3 is TGCGCCAGCAGCTTGGGACAAGTCATGAACACTGAAGCTTTCTTT. Translated, it gives CASSLGQVMNTEAFF.

V gene TRBV7-3 combines with J gene TRBJ2-7; no definite D call. This CDR3 has 15 amino acids. Germline lookup yields CDR1 SGHTA and CDR2 FQGTGA. With 0 bases removed from V and 0 bases from J, the gap between germline ends came to 9 bases. In DNA form, the CDR3 reads TGTGCCAGCAGCTTAACGGTCGGACCCTCCTACGAGCAGTACTTC. It codes for CASSLTVGPSYEQYF.

The V call is TRBV7-2, the J call TRBJ2-3; unclear D gene. V was clipped by 5 bases and J by 1 base, with 16 bases between them. Per germline, CDR1 SGHTA and CDR2 FQGNSA. The CDR3 runs 16 residues. The CDR3 is CASSGRKLEGTDTQYF. The DNA for the CDR3 is TGTGCCAGCAGCGGAAGGAAGCTCGAGGGCACAGATACGCAGTATTTT.

The V gene is TRBV28, the J gene TRBJ1-1; 7 bases are a match to TRBD1. The length of the CDR3 is 15 residues. Germline CDR1 and CDR2: MDHEN and SYDVKM. Losses at the gene ends were 4 bases for V and 6 bases for J; bases not matched to a gene: 11. The CDR3 bases are TGTGCCAGCAGTTCCATGGGACAGCCGATCCCTGAAGCTTTCTTT. This sequence encodes CASSSMGQPIPEAFF. Complete variable domain (other parts from reference TRBV28 and TRBJ1-1): DVKVTQSSRYLVKRTGEKVFLECVQDMDHENMFWYRQDPGLGLRLIYFSYDVKMKEKGDIPEGYSVSREKKERFSLILESASTNQTSMYLCASSSMGQPIPEAFFGQGTRLTVV.

The chain is built from TRBV5-4 and TRBJ2-1; TRBD1 matches 7 bases. This CDR3 has 17 amino acids. Looked up from germline, CDR1 is SGHNT and CDR2 is YYREEE (reference sequence). The trim removed 3 bases at V and 1 base at J, leaving 10 bases unmatched. As DNA, the CDR3 is TGTGCCAGCAGCTACCCACCGGGACAGTTTTCCTACAATGAGCAGTTCTTC. This encodes CASSYPPGQFSYNEQFF.

The J gene is TRBJ2-4, the V gene TRBV5-1, with 8 positions matching TRBD1. Germline V CDR1 and CDR2: SGHRS, YFSETQ. The V segment lost 2 bases and the J segment 4 bases; nucleotides outside the gene matches: 8. This CDR3 spans 16 amino acids. The DNA of the CDR3 is TGCGCCAGCAGCTTCTACCTACAGGGGGAGAAAAACATTCAGTACTTC. Translated, it gives CASSFYLQGEKNIQYF.

The chain couples TRBV30 to TRBJ2-7; D is possibly TRBD2 (6 bases). Trimming stripped 2 bases from V and 6 bases from J, with 20 bases between. CDR1 and CDR2 from the germline V gene are GTSNPN and SVGIG (reference sequence). The CDR3 length is 15 residues. CDR3 nucleotides: TGTGCCTGGAGTCATCGCGGGGTCATCAATAGCGAGCAGTACTTC. The encoded protein is CAWSHRGVINSEQYF.

The V gene is TRBV4-2, the J gene TRBJ2-4, with D perhaps TRBD2 (6 bases). The germline CDR1 and CDR2 sequences are LGHNA and YNFKEQ. The V gene lost 3 bases and the J gene lost 8 bases, with 11 bases spanning the gap. The CDR3 extends over 13 amino acids. The CDR3 reads CASSHSSEDIQYF. CDR3 nucleotide sequence: TGTGCCAGCAGCCATTCTAGCGAGGACATTCAGTACTTC.

This clone showed up just a few times. This chain joins TRBV19 and TRBJ2-2; 12 bases line up with TRBD2. The CDR3 sequence is 20 residues long. Germline V gene data show CDR1 as LNHDA and CDR2 as SQIVND (reference sequence). V dropped 6 bases and J dropped 4; count of bases not matched to a gene: 18. The CDR3 here is CASSQPRATSGRRFTGELFF. The CDR3 DNA is TGTGCCAGTAGCCAACCCAGGGCTACTAGCGGGAGGCGGTTCACCGGGGAGCTGTTTTTT.

This rearrangement joins TRBV4-3 to TRBJ2-4, with D maybe TRBD1 (5 bases). Germline-derived CDR1 and CDR2 are LGHNA and YSLEER. Trimming took off 4 bases at V and 6 bases at J, with 13 bases between the two ends. The CDR3 consists of 14 residues. The DNA for the CDR3 is TGCGCCAGCAGCCCAACGTCTACAGGAAACATTCAGTACTTC. Translating gives CASSPTSTGNIQYF.